This TCR beta chain was recovered during a study of cytomegalovirus exposure and HLA in healthy donors. Study results and limitations: A likely sequencing artifact accounted for one observed cluster of highly shared sequence variants. Presence/absence analysis assumed near-uniform sequencing depth across donors.

Comment on this clone: Its antigen is unidentified.

PCR involved 60 Vbeta and 13 Jbeta primers. Using immunoSEQ multiplex PCR, the repertoire was profiled, and TCRdb retains in-frame clones only, with some absent. The sample records fewer than 200,000 clones, around 75% being singletons. The CDR3 loop spans 11 amino acids. Trimming cost V 7 bases and J 1 base, with 3 bases left between them. The germline CDR1 and CDR2 sequences are WSHSY and SAAADI. V is TRBV10-2 and J is TRBJ2-3, with D unresolved. Sequencing was performed on PBMCs. This TCR came from a female donor in good health and CMV-seronegative. The CDR3 nucleotides are TGCGCCAGCACCGGCACAGATACGCAGTATTTT. Its translation: CASTGTDTQYF.